The T cell receptor beta chain described here comes from a study of blood T cells in healthy people across ages. Primers used in a second PCR of roughly 6 to 11 cycles were a sample-barcoded 5' primer and a J-beta primer mix. TCRdb called the 5' RACE reads again in MiXCR, with one record for every CDR3 protein. The sample comprises about 1.5 million distinct CDR3 sequences, 42% of which are singletons, and about 4% rests with the top ten. At least 6 micrograms of total RNA were extracted per sample. Losses at the gene ends were 7 bases for V and 3 bases for J; bases not matched to a gene: 9. The CDR3 is 15 amino acids. This clonotype was seen only a few times. Its antigen remains unknown. Study-wide points: A conclusive naive versus antigen-experienced comparison was prevented by the unsorted PBMCs. While age rose, TCR beta diversity per million T cells dropped in a roughly linear way. Unknown CMV status may confound age-related changes in expanded clones.

This chain joins TRBV12-3 or TRBV12-4 and TRBJ1-2; TRBD1 matches at 9 bases. The clonotype was recovered from a woman younger than 30 in good health. Sequencing input: blood. CDR3 amino acids: CASTSNRGRDYGYTF. In nucleotides, the CDR3 is TGTGCCAGCACTTCAAACAGGGGGCGCGACTATGGCTACACCTTC.